The 24 T cell receptor beta chains presented below share a single source sample, sequenced in a study of shared clonotypes between healthy human individuals. Clones were sequenced by immunoSEQ multiplex PCR, and TCRdb holds only the in-frame ones, with some missing. Here the sample spans 90,000 to 120,000 clones, about 67% being singletons. Sequenced: memory CD8+ T cells sorted from blood. Subset noted: CD45RO+ cells pooled with CCR7-negative TemRA cells. These receptor sequences come from a woman under 40 in good health.

This clone was found a few times. The chain couples TRBV27 to TRBJ2-5, with D perhaps TRBD1 or TRBD2 (5 bases each). The CDR3 consists of 16 residues. Germline V gene lookup returns CDR1 MNHEY and CDR2 SMNVEV (reference sequence). V lost 1 base, J lost 5 bases, and 17 bases lay in between. The CDR3 here is CASSLYPGPSQETQYF. The CDR3 coding sequence is TGTGCCAGCAGTTTATATCCGGGACCAAGCCAGGAGACCCAGTACTTC.

The V call is TRBV19, the J call TRBJ1-1, with D possibly TRBD1 on 6 matching bases. V lost 5 bases and J lost 4, with 23 bases in between. The CDR3 sequence is 17 residues long. Germline lookup yields CDR1 LNHDA and CDR2 SQIVND (reference sequence). CDR3 loop: CASSAHTGGAGGTEAFF. DNA of the CDR3: TGTGCCAGTAGTGCACACACTGGGGGGGCTGGCGGCACTGAAGCTTTCTTT.

The chain uses TRBV7-1 and TRBJ1-2, with unresolved D. TRBV7-1 has ORF status, its function being uncertain. Trimming removed 5 bases at V and 0 bases at J, with 7 bases between. The CDR3 totals 13 residues. The CDR3 reads CASSEPPNYGYTF. The CDR3 DNA is TGTGCCAGCAGCGAACCCCCTAACTATGGCTACACCTTC.

This clone occurred once. The chain has TRBV5-4 and TRBJ1-2; D is undetermined. The CDR3 consists of 13 residues. Germline lookup yields CDR1 SGHNT and CDR2 YYREEE (reference sequence). The V end was cut by 2 bases, the J end by 4 bases, with 9 bases between. CDR3 sequence: CASSFWRIYGYTF. The CDR3 coding sequence is TGTGCCAGCAGCTTCTGGCGGATCTATGGCTACACCTTC.

The chain links TRBV6-5 to TRBJ2-5, with D possibly TRBD1 on 6 matching bases. CDR1 is MNHEY and CDR2 is SVGAGI in the germline V gene. Trimming shortened V by 10 bases and J by 6 bases, and 12 bases separated the two germline ends. The CDR3 has 11 amino acids. CDR3 bases: TGTGCCACCCGAAGGGGGAAGACCCAGTACTTC. This translates into CATRRGKTQYF.

The J gene is TRBJ2-1, the V gene TRBV10-2; 7 bases map to TRBD2. The CDR3 length is 15 residues. The J segment lost 4 bases and the V segment lost 2 bases, leaving 5 bases of the junction unmatched. Per germline, CDR1 WSHSY and CDR2 SAAADI. CDR3 coding DNA: TGCGCCAGCAGTGAGGCTAGCGGAGCTTACAATGAGCAGTTCTTC. Protein: CASSEASGAYNEQFF.

The rearrangement joins TRBV11-2 to TRBJ2-3, with D possibly being TRBD1 (6 bases). The germline V and J ends were trimmed by 5 bases and 7 bases, with 10 bases remaining between them. The length of the CDR3 is 12 residues. Looked up from germline, CDR1 is SGHAT and CDR2 is FQNNGV. CDR3 bases: TGTGCCAGCAGCACAGACAGGAATACGCAGTATTTT. Amino acid sequence: CASSTDRNTQYF.

This clone was counted once. The V and J genes are TRBV11-2 and TRBJ2-7; the D call may be TRBD1 or TRBD2 (6 bases each). V was clipped by 5 bases and J by 6 bases, with 20 bases between them. CDR1 is SGHAT and CDR2 is FQNNGV in the germline V gene. This CDR3 contains 15 residues. CDR3 sequence reads: CASSPWTMGGGEQYF. The CDR3 region has the DNA TGTGCCAGCAGCCCATGGACTATGGGGGGCGGCGAGCAGTACTTC. Variable domain in full (rest from reference TRBV11-2 and TRBJ2-7): EAGVAQSPRYKIIEKRQSVAFWCNPISGHATLYWYQQILGQGPKLLIQFQNNGVVDDSQLPKDRFSAERLKGVDSTLKIQPAKLEDSAVYLCASSPWTMGGGEQYFGPGTRLTVT.

The chain employs TRBV5-1 and TRBJ1-2; D unclear. The length of the CDR3 is 16 residues. Germline V gene lookup returns CDR1 SGHRS and CDR2 YFSETQ. Trimming pared 1 base from V and 7 bases from J, leaving 20 bases between. This CDR3 is CASSLFPRADLSGYTF. For the CDR3, the DNA is TGCGCCAGCAGCTTGTTCCCTCGTGCAGACCTTTCTGGCTACACCTTC.

The V call is TRBV6-5, the J call TRBJ2-7, with 12 bases fitting TRBD2. Germline-derived CDR1 and CDR2 are MNHEY and SVGAGI. V dropped 4 bases and J dropped 4; count of bases not matched to a gene: 2. CDR3 length equals 14 residues. This CDR3 is CASSLTSGGYEQYF. For the CDR3, the DNA is TGTGCCAGCAGTTTGACTAGCGGGGGTTACGAGCAGTACTTC.

V gene TRBV19 combines with J gene TRBJ2-2, with 10 bases that match TRBD1. V shed 8 bases, J shed 6 bases, and the junction held 9 bases outside the gene matches. Germline assignment: CDR1 LNHDA and CDR2 SQIVND (reference sequence). CDR3 length: 15 residues. The DNA of the CDR3 is TGTGCCAGTGCAGGACAGGGGGGATTAGCCGGGGAGCTGTTTTTT. As protein: CASAGQGGLAGELFF.

This rearrangement joins TRBV9 to TRBJ2-2; D not certain. This CDR3 spans 15 amino acids. Between the trimmed V and J ends, which lost 0 bases and 0 bases, there was a span of 6 bases. From germline, CDR1 is SGDLS and CDR2 YYNGEE. In DNA, the CDR3 is TGTGCCAGCAGCGTAGGGCTAGCGAACACCGGGGAGCTGTTTTTT. Translating gives CASSVGLANTGELFF.

J is TRBJ2-3 and V is TRBV25-1; D perhaps matches TRBD1 (6 bases). Trimming removed 6 bases at V and 0 bases at J, with 13 bases between. The CDR3 runs 15 residues. The germline V gene encodes CDR1 MGHDK and CDR2 SYGVNS. The CDR3 region is CASSVAGGSTDTQYF. The CDR3 nucleotides read TGTGCCAGCAGCGTAGCTGGGGGCAGCACAGATACGCAGTATTTT.

This clone was counted many times. This chain joins TRBV11-1 and TRBJ2-7, with D unresolved. Germline CDR1 reads SGHAT; CDR2 reads FQDESV (reference sequence). V dropped 4 bases and J dropped 6 bases, with 13 bases sitting between them. CDR3 length equals 13 residues. CDR3 sequence (DNA): TGTGCCAGCAGCTATTTGTTATCTGTCGAGCAGTACTTC. It codes for CASSYLLSVEQYF.

The gene calls are TRBV19 and TRBJ1-1; the match to TRBD1 covers 10 bases. The CDR3 loop spans 13 amino acids. Germline assignment: CDR1 LNHDA and CDR2 SQIVND (reference sequence). Losses at the gene ends were 7 bases for V and 4 bases for J; bases not matched to a gene: 3. The CDR3 sequence is CASTRDRGTEAFF. The DNA of the CDR3 is TGTGCCAGTACCCGGGACAGGGGCACTGAAGCTTTCTTT.

In the case of this clone: The germline gene is not matched at one end of the junction; a read error may be the cause. CDR3 loop: CASSADRGQGTQYF. CDR3 bases: TGTGCCAGCAGCGCGGACAGGGGGCAAGGGACCCAGTACTTC. The chain recombines TRBV9 with TRBJ2-5, with 11 bases lining up with TRBD1. Germline V gives CDR1 SGDLS, CDR2 YYNGEE. The CDR3 totals 14 residues. Full variable domain (missing parts from reference TRBV9 and TRBJ2-5): DSGVTQTPKHLITATGQRVTLRCSPRSGDLSVYWYQQSLDQGLQFLIQYYNGEERAKGNILERFSAQQFPDLHSELNLSSLELGDSALYFCASSADRGQGTQYFGPGTRLLVL.

This chain links TRBV5-1 with TRBJ1-5; D is possibly TRBD1 (6 bases). The V gene lost 5 bases and the J gene lost 5 bases, with 17 bases spanning the gap. Germline V gives CDR1 SGHRS, CDR2 YFSETQ. The CDR3 covers 15 residues. CDR3 DNA sequence: TGCGCCAGCAGACCGCCGAGGGGGGCGGATCAGCCCCAGCATTTT. It codes for CASRPPRGADQPQHF.

As regards this clone: Other nucleotide sequences in the sample specify the same CDR3. The rearrangement uses TRBV6-5 and TRBJ1-1; maybe TRBD1 (5 bases). The V gene's germline CDR1 is MNHEY and CDR2 SVGAGI. The CDR3 consists of 13 residues. Trimming pared 3 bases from V and 1 base from J, leaving 6 bases between. The CDR3 DNA sequence: TGTGCCAGCAGTTATGACAGGAACACTGAAGCTTTCTTT. Protein sequence: CASSYDRNTEAFF.

In its sample, this clone was seen a few times. V usage is TRBV6-5 and J usage is TRBJ2-1; TRBD2 matches 8 bases. Germline CDR1 MNHEY, CDR2 SVGAGI. V lost 2 bases to trimming and J lost 0 bases; unmatched junction nucleotides: 3. The CDR3 contains 16 residues. The chain's CDR3 is CASSYSGGSSYNEQFF. CDR3 nucleotide sequence: TGTGCCAGCAGTTACAGCGGGGGAAGCTCCTACAATGAGCAGTTCTTC.

This rearrangement joins TRBV19 to TRBJ1-1; 7 nucleotides match TRBD1. The CDR3 is 14 residues long. Trimming at V came to 3 bases and at J to 4 bases, leaving 5 bases not matched to a gene. Per the germline V gene, CDR1 is LNHDA and CDR2 is SQIVND (reference sequence). The CDR3 sequence is CASSIRGEGTEAFF. CDR3 nucleotide sequence: TGTGCCAGTAGTATCAGGGGGGAGGGCACTGAAGCTTTCTTT.

The sample holds a few counts of this clone. CDR3 amino acids: CATSSGRTSTDTQYF. CDR3 sequence (DNA): TGTGCCACCAGCAGCGGGAGGACAAGCACAGATACGCAGTATTTT. V is TRBV15 and J is TRBJ2-3, with 7 bases identical to TRBD2. Germline assignment: CDR1 LNHNV and CDR2 YYDKDF (reference sequence). This CDR3 is 15 amino acids long. With V trimmed by 3 bases and J by 0 bases, 3 bases remained unmatched.

This clone was recorded only once. The chain links TRBV21-1 to TRBJ2-3. TRBV21-1 is annotated as a pseudogene. The length of the CDR3 is 14 residues. The CDR3 nucleotides are TGTGCCAGCAGCAAAGAATGTAGCACAGATACGCAGTATTTT. This gives the protein CASSKECSTDTQYF.

This clone was detected only a few times. CDR3 amino acids: CASSPSSTRTISETQYF. CDR3 DNA: TGTGCCAGCTCACCCTCCTCCACCAGGACTATATCAGAGACCCAGTACTTC. This chain uses TRBV18 with TRBJ2-5; the D gene is possibly TRBD2 (6 bases). CDR3 length: 17 amino acids. The V and J ends lost 3 bases and 4 bases respectively, with 21 bases between them. CDR1 and CDR2 (germline): KGHSH, LQKENI.

This chain connects TRBV30 to TRBJ1-5, with 8 bases lining up with TRBD1. The junction had 8 bases not matched to a gene; V was cut back by 3 bases and J by 1 base. CDR1 and CDR2 (germline): GTSNPN, SVGIG (reference sequence). The CDR3 spans 16 residues. Written as DNA, the CDR3 is TGTGCCTGGAGCGGACCTCAGGGGGCAAGCAATCAGCCCCAGCATTTT. Translated: CAWSGPQGASNQPQHF.